A single T cell receptor beta chain is shown here with its context. This specimen comes from a study of T cell changes during pregnancy in multiple sclerosis. The CDR3 has 14 residues. The J segment lost 8 bases and the V segment lost 4 bases, leaving 8 bases of the junction unmatched. Germline V gene sequence: CDR1 SGHNT, CDR2 YYREEE (reference sequence). Measured with immunoSEQ multiplex PCR; TCRdb has only the in-frame clones, and not every one. The sample has around 72,000 clones; 75% to 95% are singletons. The input for sequencing was CD4+ T cells from peripheral blood mononuclear cells, taken before pregnancy. The source of this sequence is a female donor with multiple sclerosis, enrolled in a pregnancy study. V is TRBV5-4 and J is TRBJ1-4, with 7 bases fitting TRBD1. The CDR3 region is CASSRRQGDEKLFF. In DNA form, the CDR3 reads TGTGCCAGCAGCCGCCGACAGGGCGACGAAAAACTGTTTTTT.